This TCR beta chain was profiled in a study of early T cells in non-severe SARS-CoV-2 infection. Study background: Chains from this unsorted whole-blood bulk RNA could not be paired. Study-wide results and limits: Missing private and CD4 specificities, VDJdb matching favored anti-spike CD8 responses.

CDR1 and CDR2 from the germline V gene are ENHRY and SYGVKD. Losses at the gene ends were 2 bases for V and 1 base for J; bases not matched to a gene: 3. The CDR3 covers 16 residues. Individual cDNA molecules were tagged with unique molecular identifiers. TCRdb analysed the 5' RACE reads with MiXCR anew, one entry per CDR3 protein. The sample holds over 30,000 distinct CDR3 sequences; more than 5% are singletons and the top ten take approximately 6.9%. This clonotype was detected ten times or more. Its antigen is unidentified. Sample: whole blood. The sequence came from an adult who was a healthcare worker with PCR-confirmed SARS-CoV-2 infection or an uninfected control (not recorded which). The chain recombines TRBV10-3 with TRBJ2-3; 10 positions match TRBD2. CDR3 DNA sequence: TGTGCCATCAGTGAGCGGCTAGCGGGGGGCACAGATACGCAGTATTTT. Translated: CAISERLAGGTDTQYF.